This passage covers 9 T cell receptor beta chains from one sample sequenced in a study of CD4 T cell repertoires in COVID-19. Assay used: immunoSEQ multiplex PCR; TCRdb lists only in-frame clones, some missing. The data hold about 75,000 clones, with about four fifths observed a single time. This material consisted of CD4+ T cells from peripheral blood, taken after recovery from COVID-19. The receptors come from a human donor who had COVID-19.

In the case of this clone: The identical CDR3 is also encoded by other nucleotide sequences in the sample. The CDR3 DNA follows: TGCGCCAGCAGCTTGGGGAGAGCCTCTGGAAACACCATATATTTT. Its protein is CASSLGRASGNTIYF. V gene TRBV5-1 combines with J gene TRBJ1-3; unclear D gene. Germline CDR1 and CDR2: SGHRS and YFSETQ. This CDR3 has 15 residues. The V end was cut by 0 bases, the J end by 0 bases, with 7 bases between.

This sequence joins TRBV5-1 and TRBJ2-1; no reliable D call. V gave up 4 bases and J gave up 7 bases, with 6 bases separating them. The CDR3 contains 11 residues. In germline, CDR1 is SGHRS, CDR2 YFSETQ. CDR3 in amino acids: CASSRDNEQFF. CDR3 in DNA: TGCGCCAGCAGCCGCGATAATGAGCAGTTCTTC. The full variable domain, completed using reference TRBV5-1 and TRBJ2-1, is KAGVTQTPRYLIKTRGQQVTLSCSPISGHRSVSWYQQTPGQGLQFLFEYFSETQRNKGNFPGRFSGRQFSNSRSEMNVSTLELGDSALYLCASSRDNEQFFGPGTRLTVL.

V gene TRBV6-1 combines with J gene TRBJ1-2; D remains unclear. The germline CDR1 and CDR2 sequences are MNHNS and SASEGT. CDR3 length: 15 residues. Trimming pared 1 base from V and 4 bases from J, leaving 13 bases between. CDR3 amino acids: CASSEVPEGGYGYTF. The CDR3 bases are TGTGCCAGCAGTGAAGTCCCCGAGGGAGGCTATGGCTACACCTTC.

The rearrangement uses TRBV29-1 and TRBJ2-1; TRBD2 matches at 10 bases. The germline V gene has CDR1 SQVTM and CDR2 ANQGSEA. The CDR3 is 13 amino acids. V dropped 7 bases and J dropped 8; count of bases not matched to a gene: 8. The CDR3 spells CSGGLAGADEQFF. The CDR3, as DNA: TGCAGCGGTGGGCTAGCGGGAGCCGATGAGCAGTTCTTC.

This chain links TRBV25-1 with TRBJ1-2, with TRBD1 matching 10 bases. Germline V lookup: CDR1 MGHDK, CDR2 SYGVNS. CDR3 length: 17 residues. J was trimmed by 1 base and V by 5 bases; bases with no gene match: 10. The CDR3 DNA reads TGTGCCAGCAGTCCTGAACCGGGGGACAGGGGTAACTATGGCTACACCTTC. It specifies CASSPEPGDRGNYGYTF.

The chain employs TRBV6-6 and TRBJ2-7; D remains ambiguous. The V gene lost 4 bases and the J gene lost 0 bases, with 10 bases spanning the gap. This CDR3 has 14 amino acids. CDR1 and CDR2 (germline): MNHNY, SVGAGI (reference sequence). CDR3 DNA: TGTGCCAGCAGTTTCCGGGCCTTCTCCTACGAGCAGTACTTC. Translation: CASSFRAFSYEQYF.

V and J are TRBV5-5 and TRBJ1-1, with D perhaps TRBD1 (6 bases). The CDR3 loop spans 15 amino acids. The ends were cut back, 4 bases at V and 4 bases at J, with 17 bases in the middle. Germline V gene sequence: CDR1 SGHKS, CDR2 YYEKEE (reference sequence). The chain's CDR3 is CASSPLGGAGTEAFF. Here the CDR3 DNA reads TGTGCCAGCAGCCCCCTCGGGGGGGCTGGCACTGAAGCTTTCTTT.

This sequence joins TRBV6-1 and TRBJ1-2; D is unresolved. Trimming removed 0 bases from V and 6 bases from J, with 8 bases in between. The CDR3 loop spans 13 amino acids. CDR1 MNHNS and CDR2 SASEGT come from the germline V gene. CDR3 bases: TGTGCCAGCAGTGAAGCCAGGACCGATGGCTACACCTTC. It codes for CASSEARTDGYTF.

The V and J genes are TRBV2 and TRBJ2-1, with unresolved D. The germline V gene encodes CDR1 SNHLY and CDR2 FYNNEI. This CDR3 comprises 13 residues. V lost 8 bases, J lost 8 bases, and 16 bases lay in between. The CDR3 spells CASGVQASDEQFF. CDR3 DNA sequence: TGTGCCAGCGGTGTCCAAGCGAGCGATGAGCAGTTCTTC.